These 3 T cell receptor beta chains were sequenced from one sample in a study of tumour-infiltrating T cells in Burkitt lymphoma. Data came from immunoSEQ multiplex PCR; TCRdb stores just in-frame clones and leaves some out. The repertoire consists of 15,000 to 20,000 clones, with about 80% occurring once and the leading ten covering approximately 2.1%. Sequenced: tumor tissue. These receptors originate from a human donor with diffuse large B-cell lymphoma.

There are a few counts of this clone. The chain has TRBV19 and TRBJ2-3; 8 bases are a match to TRBD2. The CDR3 loop spans 17 amino acids. Germline values: CDR1 LNHDA, CDR2 SQIVND (reference sequence). After removal of 3 bases from V and 2 bases from J, the junction contained 10 bases not matched to a gene. CDR3 loop: CASSMTGGLALTDTQYF. CDR3 sequence (DNA): TGTGCCAGTAGTATGACGGGAGGGCTAGCCCTCACAGATACGCAGTATTTT.

This clone was seen only a few times. This rearrangement joins TRBV4-1 to TRBJ1-2; 7 nucleotides align to TRBD1. CDR3 length: 15 residues. Germline trimming cut 1 base from V and 6 bases from J; bases unmatched to any gene: 8. Germline CDR1 MGHRA, CDR2 YSYEKL. The CDR3 spells CASSQGQGRGDGYTF. As DNA, the CDR3 is TGCGCCAGCAGCCAAGGACAGGGTCGGGGCGATGGCTACACCTTC.

V is TRBV7-2 and J is TRBJ2-7; 7 bases agree with TRBD2. This CDR3 spans 15 amino acids. Per germline, CDR1 SGHTA and CDR2 FQGNSA. Trimming removed 5 bases from V and 1 base from J; junction bases left unmatched: 8. The DNA of the CDR3 is TGTGCCAGCAGCCCTTGGGGGGGTGATTCCTACGAGCAGTACTTC. Amino acid sequence: CASSPWGGDSYEQYF.